The present T cell receptor beta chain was sequenced within a study of spatial heterogeneity in lung cancer. Overall study context: A total of around 76 untreated early-stage non-small cell lung cancer patients served as donors. Sequence detection consistently recorded a greater number of beta-chain than alpha-chain sequences. TCR and UMI combinations that were unique each appeared, on average, more than ten times in raw reads.

Time point described: blood at routine non-recurrence follow-up after resection. Every TCR cDNA molecule carried a tag that served as a unique molecular identifier. TCRdb reprocessed the 5' RACE reads via MiXCR and lists one record per CDR3 protein. The sample lists tens of thousands of distinct CDR3 sequences; about 9.5% were seen once. Germline V gene data show CDR1 as ENHRY and CDR2 as SYGVKD. The CDR3 is made up of 14 amino acids. Unmatched junction bases numbered 5, after V lost 8 bases and J lost 0 bases. This clonotype showed up just a few times. The receptor was derived from a female donor with early-stage non-small cell lung cancer. Specimen: PBMCs, collected at follow-up. This sequence joins TRBV10-3 and TRBJ2-7; 9 nucleotides align to TRBD2. CDR3: CAIRRLADSYEQYF. DNA for the CDR3: TGTGCCATCCGACGACTAGCGGACTCCTACGAGCAGTACTTC.